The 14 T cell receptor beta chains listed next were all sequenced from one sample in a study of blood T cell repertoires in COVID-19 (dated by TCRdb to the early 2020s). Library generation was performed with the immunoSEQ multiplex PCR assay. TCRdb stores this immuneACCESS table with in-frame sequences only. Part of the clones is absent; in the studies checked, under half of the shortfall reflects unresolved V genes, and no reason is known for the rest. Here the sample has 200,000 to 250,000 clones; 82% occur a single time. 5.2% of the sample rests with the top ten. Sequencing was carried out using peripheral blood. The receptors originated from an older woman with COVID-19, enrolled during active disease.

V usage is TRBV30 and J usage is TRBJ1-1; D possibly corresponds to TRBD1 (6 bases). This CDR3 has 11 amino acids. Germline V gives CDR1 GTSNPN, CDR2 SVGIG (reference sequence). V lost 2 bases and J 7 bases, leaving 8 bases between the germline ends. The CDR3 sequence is CAWSQDSEAFF. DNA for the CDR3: TGTGCCTGGAGTCAGGACAGTGAAGCTTTCTTT.

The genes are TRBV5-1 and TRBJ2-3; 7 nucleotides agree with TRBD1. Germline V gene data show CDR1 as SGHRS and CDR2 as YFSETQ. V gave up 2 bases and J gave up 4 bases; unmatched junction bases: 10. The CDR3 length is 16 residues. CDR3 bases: TGCGCCAGCAGCTTTGGGGTGAGACAGGGAGCAGATACGCAGTATTTT. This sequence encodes CASSFGVRQGADTQYF.

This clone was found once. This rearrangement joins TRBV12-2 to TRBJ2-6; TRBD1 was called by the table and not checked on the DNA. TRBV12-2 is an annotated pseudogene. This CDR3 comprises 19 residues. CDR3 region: CASRRTTDRERSGANVLTF. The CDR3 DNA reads TGTGCAAGTCGGAGAACCACGGACAGGGAGCGCTCCGGGGCCAACGTCCTGACTTTC.

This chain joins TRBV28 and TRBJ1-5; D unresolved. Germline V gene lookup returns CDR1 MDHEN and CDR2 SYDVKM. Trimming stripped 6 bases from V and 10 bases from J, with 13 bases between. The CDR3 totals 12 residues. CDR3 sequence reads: CASSSDILPQHF. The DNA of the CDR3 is TGTGCCAGCAGCTCCGACATTTTACCCCAGCATTTT.

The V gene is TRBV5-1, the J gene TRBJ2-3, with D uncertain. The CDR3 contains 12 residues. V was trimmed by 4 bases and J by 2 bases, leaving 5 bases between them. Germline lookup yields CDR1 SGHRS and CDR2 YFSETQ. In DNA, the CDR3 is TGCGCCAGCAGCCAAGCCACAGATACGCAGTATTTT. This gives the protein CASSQATDTQYF. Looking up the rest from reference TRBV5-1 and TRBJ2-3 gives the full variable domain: KAGVTQTPRYLIKTRGQQVTLSCSPISGHRSVSWYQQTPGQGLQFLFEYFSETQRNKGNFPGRFSGRQFSNSRSEMNVSTLELGDSALYLCASSQATDTQYFGPGTRLTVL.

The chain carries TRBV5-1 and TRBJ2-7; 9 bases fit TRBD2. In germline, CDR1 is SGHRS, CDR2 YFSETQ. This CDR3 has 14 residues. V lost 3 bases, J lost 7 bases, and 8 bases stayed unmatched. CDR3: CASSSGTSLSEQYF. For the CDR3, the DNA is TGCGCCAGCAGCTCCGGGACTAGCTTGAGTGAGCAGTACTTC. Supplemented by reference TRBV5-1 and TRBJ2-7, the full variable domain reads KAGVTQTPRYLIKTRGQQVTLSCSPISGHRSVSWYQQTPGQGLQFLFEYFSETQRNKGNFPGRFSGRQFSNSRSEMNVSTLELGDSALYLCASSSGTSLSEQYFGPGTRLTVT.

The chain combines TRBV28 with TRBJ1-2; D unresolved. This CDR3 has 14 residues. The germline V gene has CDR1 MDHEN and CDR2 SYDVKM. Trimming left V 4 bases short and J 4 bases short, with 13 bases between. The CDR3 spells CASSSSPPFYGYTF. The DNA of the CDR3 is TGTGCCAGCAGTTCGAGCCCCCCCTTCTATGGCTACACCTTC.

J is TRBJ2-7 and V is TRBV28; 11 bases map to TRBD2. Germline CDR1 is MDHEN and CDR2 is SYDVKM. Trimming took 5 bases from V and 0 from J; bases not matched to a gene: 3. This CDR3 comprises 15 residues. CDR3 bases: TGTGCCAGCAGTGTTACTAGCGGGAGCTCCTACGAGCAGTACTTC. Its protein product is CASSVTSGSSYEQYF.

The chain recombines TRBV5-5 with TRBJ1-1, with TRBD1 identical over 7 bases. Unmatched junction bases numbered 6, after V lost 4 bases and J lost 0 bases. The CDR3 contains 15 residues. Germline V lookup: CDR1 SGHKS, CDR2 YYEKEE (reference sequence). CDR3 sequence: CASSRGTAMNTEAFF. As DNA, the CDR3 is TGTGCCAGCAGCAGGGGGACAGCGATGAACACTGAAGCTTTCTTT.

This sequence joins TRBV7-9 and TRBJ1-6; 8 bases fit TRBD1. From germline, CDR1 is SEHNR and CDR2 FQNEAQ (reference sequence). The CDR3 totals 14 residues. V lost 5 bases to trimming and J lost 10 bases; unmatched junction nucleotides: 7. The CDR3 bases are TGTGCCAGCAGCCAGGGGGCAGGGGACTCACCCCTCCACTTT. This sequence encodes CASSQGAGDSPLHF.

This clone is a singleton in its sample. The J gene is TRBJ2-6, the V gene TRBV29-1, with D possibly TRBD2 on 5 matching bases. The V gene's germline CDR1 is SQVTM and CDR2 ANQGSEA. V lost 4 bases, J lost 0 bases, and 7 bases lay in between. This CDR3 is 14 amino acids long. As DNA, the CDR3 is TGCAGCGTTGCCGACTACTCTGGGGCCAACGTCCTGACTTTC. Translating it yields CSVADYSGANVLTF.

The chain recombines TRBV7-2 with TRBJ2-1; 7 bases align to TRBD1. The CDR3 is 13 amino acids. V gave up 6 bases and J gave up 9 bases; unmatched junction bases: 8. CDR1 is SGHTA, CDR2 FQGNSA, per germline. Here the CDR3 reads CASSSDRVSEQFF. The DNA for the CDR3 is TGTGCCAGCAGTTCAGACAGGGTCAGTGAGCAGTTCTTC.

The CDR3 nucleotides read TGTGCCAGTAGAGACAGGGCGGGGACCACAGATACGCAGTATTTT. It specifies CASRDRAGTTDTQYF. V gene TRBV19 combines with J gene TRBJ2-3, with D perhaps matching TRBD1 (7 bases). The CDR3 is 15 residues long. V was cut by 6 bases and J by 2 bases, with 15 bases left in between. From germline, CDR1 is LNHDA and CDR2 SQIVND (reference sequence).

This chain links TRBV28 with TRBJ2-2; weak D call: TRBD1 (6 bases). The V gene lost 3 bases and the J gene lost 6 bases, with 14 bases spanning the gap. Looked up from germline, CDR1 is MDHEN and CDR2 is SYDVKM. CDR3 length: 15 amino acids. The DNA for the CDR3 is TGTGCCAGCAGTTTTGGGCAGGGGTTCTCCGGGGAGCTGTTTTTT. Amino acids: CASSFGQGFSGELFF. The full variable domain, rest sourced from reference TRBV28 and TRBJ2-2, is DVKVTQSSRYLVKRTGEKVFLECVQDMDHENMFWYRQDPGLGLRLIYFSYDVKMKEKGDIPEGYSVSREKKERFSLILESASTNQTSMYLCASSFGQGFSGELFFGEGSRLTVL.